This T cell receptor (beta chain) emerged from a study of breast tumors, draining lymph nodes, adjacent tissues. As concerns this clonotype: What it binds is unknown.

MiXCR, run by TCRdb on the multiplex PCR reads, gives a single entry per CDR3 protein. The repertoire holds 130,000 or so distinct CDR3 sequences, with approximately 21% as singletons. Notes on the study in general: Compared with basal-like, luminal-like tumors shared significantly more repertoire with nontumor tissue. Data fit most tumor T cells coming from lymph node, expanding in tumor. Compared with lymph nodes, tumors were less diverse; compared with nontumor tissue, more.

The germline CDR1 and CDR2 sequences are DFQATT and SNEGSKA (reference sequence). The CDR3 totals 14 residues. The V segment lost 6 bases and the J segment 6 bases; nucleotides outside the gene matches: 7. Axillary draining lymph nodes of breast cancer patients supplied the node samples. The sequence was collected from a female donor with breast cancer. Some clones in this sample may be carry-over from other donors' samples. This chain links TRBV20-1 with TRBJ2-3, with 12 bases lining up with TRBD2. The sample taken for sequencing was axillary lymph node tissue. CDR3 sequence: CSALTSGSGDTQYF. DNA for the CDR3: TGCAGTGCCCTGACTAGCGGGAGTGGGGATACGCAGTATTTT.